This T cell receptor (beta chain) is drawn from a study of a mutant IDH1 vaccine in newly diagnosed glioma. Study as a whole: Vaccination started 4-6 weeks after radiotherapy alone, or with temozolomide cycles. Mean patient age was approximately 40 years; approximately 60% were male and 37.5% female.

The time point denotes: week 5, during vaccination. Vaccinated patients received 300 ug of mutant IDH1 20-mer peptide per dose, with topical imiquimod. CDR1 and CDR2 (germline): WSHSY, SAAADI. CDR3 size: 11 residues. Deletions cut 3 bases from V and 7 bases from J, with 4 bases between. TCRdb keeps only in-frame clones here, not all; method: immunoSEQ multiplex PCR. The data show 70,000 to 100,000 clones, 75% to 95% seen once. Findings and limits, study-wide: Across multiple MHC alleles, 80% to 95% of patients had vaccine-induced responses. Any relationship between pseudoprogression and changes in top peripheral T cell clonotypes seemed absent.

Concerning this clone: Its antigen is unknown.

The origin of this receptor is a woman aged 50 to 60 with glioma. Specimen: PBMCs, collected from a glioma patient whose treatment included an IDH1 peptide vaccine. V usage is TRBV10-2 and J usage is TRBJ2-1; D unresolved. The CDR3 reads CASSERNEQFF. As DNA, the CDR3 is TGCGCCAGCAGTGAAAGGAATGAGCAGTTCTTC.